This T cell receptor (beta chain) stems from a study of blood T cell repertoires in COVID-19. The wider study: The United States, Italy and Spain supplied acute and convalescent COVID-19 samples.

As originally analysed: Estimation of nucleated cell counts was performed using reference gene primer amplification. Only in-frame clones appear in the TCRdb table, and some are missing; sequencing was by immunoSEQ multiplex PCR. Clone size and V and J calls were adopted from that table, with D and trimming inferred from the DNA. The sample lists roughly 24,000 clones, about 89% occurring once. Trimming stripped 4 bases from V and 2 bases from J, with 18 bases between. The CDR3 consists of 16 residues. The germline V gene encodes CDR1 PRHDT and CDR2 FYEKMQ (reference sequence). Followed longitudinally, the Seattle patients had been enrolled during active infection.

Specimen: peripheral blood. The receptor was derived from a man in his 70s with COVID-19, enrolled during active disease. The chain joins TRBV13 to TRBJ2-7, with a weak D call TRBD2 (6 bases). CDR3 protein: CASSYTYSGDPYEQYF. CDR3 DNA sequence: TGTGCCAGCAGCTACACCTACTCGGGGGACCCCTACGAGCAGTACTTC.